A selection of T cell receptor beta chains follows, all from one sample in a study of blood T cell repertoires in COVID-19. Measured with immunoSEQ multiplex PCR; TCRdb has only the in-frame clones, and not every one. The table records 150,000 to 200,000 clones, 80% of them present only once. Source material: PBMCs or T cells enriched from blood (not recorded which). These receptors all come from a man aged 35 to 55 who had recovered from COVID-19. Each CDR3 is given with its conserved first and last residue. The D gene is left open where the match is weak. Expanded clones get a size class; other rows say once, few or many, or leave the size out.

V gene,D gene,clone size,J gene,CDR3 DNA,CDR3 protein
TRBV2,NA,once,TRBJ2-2,TGTGCCAGCAGTGAACACCAGGGATCCACCGGGGAGCTGTTTTTT,CASSEHQGSTGELFF
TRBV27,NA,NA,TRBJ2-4,TGTGCCAGCAGATCTGCTCCTACTTCCGGAAACATTCAGTACTTC,CASRSAPTSGNIQYF
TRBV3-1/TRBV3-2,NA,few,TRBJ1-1,TGTGCCAGCAGCCAAGGAGAAAGTAACGCCGATGAAGCTTTCTTT,CASSQGESNADEAFF
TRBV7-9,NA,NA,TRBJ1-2,TGTGCCAGCAGCATCGGACAGTCTAACTATGGCTACACCTTC,CASSIGQSNYGYTF
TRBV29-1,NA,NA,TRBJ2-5,TGCAGCGTTACCGAGGGGGTCGAGACCCAGTACTTC,CSVTEGVETQYF
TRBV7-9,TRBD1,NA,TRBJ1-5,TGTGCCAGCAGCCGTTCGACAGGGGTCAATCAGCCCCAGCATTTT,CASSRSTGVNQPQHF
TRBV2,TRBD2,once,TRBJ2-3,TGTGCCAGCAGTGAAAACCTAGCGGGGGGGCCATCAGATACGCAGTATTTT,CASSENLAGGPSDTQYF
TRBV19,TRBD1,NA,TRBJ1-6,TGTGCCAGTAGTGCAGGGGGACAAGGGAATTCACCCCTCCACTTT,CASSAGGQGNSPLHF
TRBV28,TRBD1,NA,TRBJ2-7,TGTGCCAGCAGCTTACCCGTGGGACAGGGTTTCTACGAGCAGTACTTC,CASSLPVGQGFYEQYF
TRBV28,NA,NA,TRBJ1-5,TGTGCCAGCAGCGAGGAGGGGTCCATCAATCAGCCCCAGCATTTT,CASSEEGSINQPQHF
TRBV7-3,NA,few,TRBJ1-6,TGTGCCAGCAGCTTAGAGGGCAGTTATAATTCACCCCTCCACTTT,CASSLEGSYNSPLHF
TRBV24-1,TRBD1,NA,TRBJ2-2,TGTGCCACGACTTCAAAGACCTCGGGACAGGGGGGGACCGGGGAGCTGTTTTTT,CATTSKTSGQGGTGELFF
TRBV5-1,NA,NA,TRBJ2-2,TGCGCCAGCAGCTTTGAAGCGGGCCACACCGGGGAGCTGTTTTTT,CASSFEAGHTGELFF
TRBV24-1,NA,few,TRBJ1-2,TGTGCCACCAGTGATTCCCAAAGGCTAGGGGCTGGAGGCTACACCTTC,CATSDSQRLGAGGYTF
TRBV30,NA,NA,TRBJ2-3,TGTGCCTGGGTCTCAGGGGCCCTTAGCACAGATACGCAGTATTTT,CAWVSGALSTDTQYF
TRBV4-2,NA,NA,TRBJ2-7,TGTGCCAGCAGCCACCTTAGCTACGAGCAGTACTTC,CASSHLSYEQYF
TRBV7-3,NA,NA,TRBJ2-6,TGTGCCAGCAGCCTACGACCGGGGACTGGGGCCAACGTCCTGACTTTC,CASSLRPGTGANVLTF
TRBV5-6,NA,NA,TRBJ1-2,TGTGCCAGCAGCTTGGTGGGAGCAGGCCTTAACTATGGCTACACCTTC,CASSLVGAGLNYGYTF
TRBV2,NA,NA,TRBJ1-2,TGTGCCAGCAGTGAGGAAATGAGGGCGGATGGCTACACCTTC,CASSEEMRADGYTF
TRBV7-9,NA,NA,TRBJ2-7,TGTGCCAGCAGCTTGGCAGGGGGGTACGAGCAGTACTTC,CASSLAGGYEQYF
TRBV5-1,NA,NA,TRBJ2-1,TGCGCCAGCAGCTCAGGGTCTGAGGCCAATGAGCAGTTCTTC,CASSSGSEANEQFF
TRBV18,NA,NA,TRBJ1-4,TGTGCCAGCTCACCCTCGACCGGAGTTCAGGAAAAACTGTTTTTT,CASSPSTGVQEKLFF
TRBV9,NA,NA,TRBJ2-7,TGTGCCAGCAGCGTCTTGACAGCTACAACCTACGAGCAGTACTTC,CASSVLTATTYEQYF
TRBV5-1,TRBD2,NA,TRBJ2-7,TGCGCCAGCAGCCAAACTAGCGTCTACGAGCAGTACTTC,CASSQTSVYEQYF
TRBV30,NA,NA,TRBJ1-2,TGTGCCTGGAGTCAGACAAACTATGGCTACACCTTC,CAWSQTNYGYTF
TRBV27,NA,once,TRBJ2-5,TGTGCCAGCAGTTTACTGAGGGCAGAGACCCAGTACTTC,CASSLLRAETQYF
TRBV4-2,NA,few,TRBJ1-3,TGTGCCAGCAGCCAAGAAACGTCGGCGGCCAGCTCTGGAAACACCATATATTTT,CASSQETSAASSGNTIYF
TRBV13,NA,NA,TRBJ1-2,TGTGCCAGCAGCTCCCATGGTCCCGGCGGGACTGGCTACACCTTC,CASSSHGPGGTGYTF
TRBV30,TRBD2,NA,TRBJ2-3,TGTGCCTGGAACGCGGGAATAGCGGGGGGGACAGGTACGCAGTATTTT,CAWNAGIAGGTGTQYF
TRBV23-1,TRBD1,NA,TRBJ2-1,TGCGCCAGGATCGATGACAGGGGGACATACAATGAGCAGTTCTTC,CARIDDRGTYNEQFF
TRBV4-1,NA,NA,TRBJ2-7,TGCGCCAGCAGCCAAGGGACAGAGGGGGCCTACGAGCAGTACTTC,CASSQGTEGAYEQYF
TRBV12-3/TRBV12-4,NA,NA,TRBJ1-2,TGTGCCAGCAGCCTGGGGGGGAACTATGGCTACACCTTC,CASSLGGNYGYTF
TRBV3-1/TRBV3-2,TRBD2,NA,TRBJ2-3,TGTGCCAGCAGCCAAGAGGTTTATGGACTAGCGAGCCATACGCAGTATTTT,CASSQEVYGLASHTQYF
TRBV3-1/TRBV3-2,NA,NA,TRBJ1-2,TGTGCCAGCAGCCAACACAATGTACCTAGTGGCTACACCTTC,CASSQHNVPSGYTF
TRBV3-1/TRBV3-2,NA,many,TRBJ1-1,TGTGCCAGCAGCCGCGGATCGGGTGGAGCTGAAGCTTTCTTT,CASSRGSGGAEAFF
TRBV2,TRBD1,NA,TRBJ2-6,TGTGCCAGCAGTGAAGCGCTTGGGACAGGATTCTCTGGGGCCAACGTCCTGACTTTC,CASSEALGTGFSGANVLTF
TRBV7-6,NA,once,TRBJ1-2,TGTGCCAGCAGCCAAGCTCAGGGGAACTATGGCTACACCTTC,CASSQAQGNYGYTF
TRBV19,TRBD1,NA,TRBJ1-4,TGTGCCAGATCACAGGGGCTACGAGGGCCTAATGAAAAACTGTTTTTT,CARSQGLRGPNEKLFF
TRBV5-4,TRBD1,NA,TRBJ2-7,TGTGCCAGCAGCCCGCCGGGACAGGGCGACTACGAGCAGTACTTC,CASSPPGQGDYEQYF
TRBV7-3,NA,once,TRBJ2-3,TGTGCCAGCAGCTTACGGGGGGCCGTAGATACGCAGTATTTT,CASSLRGAVDTQYF
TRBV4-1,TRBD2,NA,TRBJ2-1,TGCGCCAGCAGCCAAATTGGGACTAGAGCAGATGAGCAGTTCTTC,CASSQIGTRADEQFF
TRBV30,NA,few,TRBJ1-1,TGTGCCTGGAGTGTAGCACCTGCACGGAACACTGAAGCTTTCTTT,CAWSVAPARNTEAFF
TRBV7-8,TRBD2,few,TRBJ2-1,TGTGCCAGCAGCATAGTGGGTTTAGCGGGGGGTATCTACAATGAGCAGTTCTTC,CASSIVGLAGGIYNEQFF
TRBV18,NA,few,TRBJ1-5,TGTGCCAGCTCACCAGGGGGCCTCGGCAATCAGCCCCAGCATTTT,CASSPGGLGNQPQHF
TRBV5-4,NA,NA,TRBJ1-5,TGTGCCAGCAGCTTGGATCGGGATCAGCCCCAGCATTTT,CASSLDRDQPQHF
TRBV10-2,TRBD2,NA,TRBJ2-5,TGCGCCAGCAGTGAGTGGGCTAGCGGGCAAGAGACCCAGTACTTC,CASSEWASGQETQYF
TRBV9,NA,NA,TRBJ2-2,TGTGCCAGCAGCGCGACTAGATCTACCGGGGAGCTGTTTTTT,CASSATRSTGELFF
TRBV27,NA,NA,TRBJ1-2,TGTGCCAGCAGTCCCTCATCGACAGTACTATATGGCTACACCTTC,CASSPSSTVLYGYTF
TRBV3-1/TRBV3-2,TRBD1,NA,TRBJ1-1,TGTGCCAGCAGCCGGACGCAGGGGGTTTCTTTCTTT,CASSRTQGVSFF
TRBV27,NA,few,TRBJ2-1,TGTGCCAGCAGTTTAAAGGGGGACTCCTACAATGAGCAGTTCTTC,CASSLKGDSYNEQFF